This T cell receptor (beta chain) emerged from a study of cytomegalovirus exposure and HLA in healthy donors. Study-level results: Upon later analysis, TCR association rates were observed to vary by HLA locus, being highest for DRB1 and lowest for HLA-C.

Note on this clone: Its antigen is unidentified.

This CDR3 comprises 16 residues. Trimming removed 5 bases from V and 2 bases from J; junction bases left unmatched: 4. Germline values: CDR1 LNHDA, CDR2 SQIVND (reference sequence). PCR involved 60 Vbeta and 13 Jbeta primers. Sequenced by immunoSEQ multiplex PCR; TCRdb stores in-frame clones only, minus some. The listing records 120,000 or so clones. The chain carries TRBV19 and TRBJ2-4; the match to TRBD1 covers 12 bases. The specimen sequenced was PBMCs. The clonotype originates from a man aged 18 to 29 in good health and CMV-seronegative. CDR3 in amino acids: CASSAGQGAPKNIQYF. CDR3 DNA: TGTGCCAGTAGTGCGGGACAGGGGGCGCCCAAAAACATTCAGTACTTC.